The rows below give T cell receptor beta chains drawn from one sample of a study of identical twins. Via MiXCR, TCRdb re-called the 5' RACE reads, giving one row per CDR3 protein. The top ten hold roughly 0.4% of the sample, which has about 530,000 distinct CDR3 sequences, over 12% seen once. The data were also submitted as part of a second study, on yellow fever vaccine responses in identical twins.

Source material: CD4+ T cells sorted from blood. The receptors were gathered from a woman between 18 and 29 years old in good health. Both conserved end residues are part of each CDR3. The D gene is left open where the match is weak. Size tells how often a clone was seen (once, few, many) or the class of an expanded clone, and some rows leave it out.

V	size	length	J	D	CDR3	DNA
TRBV7-9	-	15	TRBJ1-1	-	CASSLLAGGGTEAFF	TGTGCCAGCAGCTTGCTGGCGGGAGGGGGGACTGAAGCTTTCTTT
TRBV5-1	few	16	TRBJ2-7	-	CASSLGPPISSYEQYF	TGCGCCAGCAGCTTGGGCCCTCCAATCTCCTCCTACGAGCAGTACTTC
TRBV20-1	few	15	TRBJ2-7	-	CSARAQAGGTGEQYF	TGCAGTGCTAGAGCCCAGGCAGGAGGTACGGGGGAGCAGTACTTC
TRBV27	-	16	TRBJ2-2	TRBD2	CASSVRTSRNTGELFF	TGTGCCAGCAGCGTCAGGACTAGTCGGAACACCGGGGAGCTGTTTTTT
TRBV11-2	-	15	TRBJ1-4	-	CASSLDRQESEKLFF	TGTGCCAGCAGCTTAGACCGACAGGAGTCTGAAAAACTGTTTTTT
TRBV7-6	few	13	TRBJ1-1	-	CASSLGPGSGAFF	TGTGCCAGCAGCTTAGGGCCGGGGTCGGGGGCTTTCTTT
TRBV3-1	few	14	TRBJ2-2	-	CASSQSRITGELFF	TGTGCCAGCAGCCAGTCGCGTATCACCGGGGAGCTGTTTTTT
TRBV20-1	many	15	TRBJ2-2	-	CSARDLLGFAGELFF	TGCAGTGCTAGAGATCTTTTGGGATTCGCCGGGGAGCTGTTTTTT
TRBV5-1	few	15	TRBJ1-3	-	CASSLAGASGNTIYF	TGCGCCAGCAGCTTGGCGGGGGCCTCTGGAAACACCATATATTTT
TRBV12-3/TRBV12-4	many	16	TRBJ2-1	-	CASIPWGEASYNEQFF	TGTGCCAGCATCCCCTGGGGGGAGGCCTCCTACAATGAGCAGTTCTTC
TRBV7-3	-	15	TRBJ2-1	TRBD2	CASSLIAGVRNEQFF	TGTGCCAGCAGCTTAATAGCGGGAGTGAGGAATGAGCAGTTCTTC
TRBV6-1	once	17	TRBJ2-3	TRBD2	CASSSGGHSISGDTQYF	TGTGCCAGCAGCAGCGGGGGGCACAGCATATCTGGAGATACGCAGTATTTT
TRBV7-6	-	15	TRBJ1-1	-	CASSPLTWPETEAFF	TGTGCCAGCAGCCCCCTGACATGGCCGGAAACTGAAGCTTTCTTT
TRBV6-1	-	16	TRBJ2-1	TRBD1	CASTNKGAWGNNEQFF	TGTGCCAGCACCAACAAGGGGGCTTGGGGGAACAATGAGCAGTTCTTC
TRBV20-1	-	14	TRBJ2-7	-	CSARDPGPPYEQYF	TGCAGTGCTAGAGATCCGGGGCCCCCCTACGAGCAGTACTTC
TRBV7-9	few	10	TRBJ1-1	-	CASSLEGNRW	TGTGCCAGCAGCTTAGAGGGCAACCGTTGG
TRBV7-9	few	16	TRBJ2-1	TRBD2	CASSQLAGVIKNEQFF	TGTGCCAGCAGTCAACTAGCGGGAGTTATTAAAAATGAGCAGTTCTTC
TRBV19	few	16	TRBJ1-1	-	CASSISGRPLNTEAFF	TGTGCCAGTAGTATATCGGGGCGCCCGTTGAACACTGAAGCTTTCTTT
TRBV28	few	13	TRBJ1-3	-	CASGGFSGNTIYF	TGTGCCAGCGGAGGTTTTTCTGGAAACACCATATATTTT
TRBV19	-	15	TRBJ2-3	TRBD2	CAIAPGLGATDTQYF	TGTGCCATCGCCCCTGGACTAGGGGCCACAGATACGCAGTATTTT
TRBV29-1	-	16	TRBJ2-1	TRBD1	CSVYTGTGGRRNEQFF	TGCAGCGTATACACCGGGACAGGGGGCAGACGCAATGAGCAGTTCTTC
TRBV4-2	-	16	TRBJ1-5	TRBD1	CASSLAGQGTYQPQHF	TGTGCCAGCAGCCTGGCGGGACAGGGGACATATCAGCCCCAGCATTTT
TRBV5-1	many	14	TRBJ2-1	-	CASSLTGLHYEQFF	TGCGCCAGCAGCTTGACAGGGTTGCACTATGAGCAGTTCTTC
TRBV11-3	-	15	TRBJ1-2	TRBD1	CASSIRQGLHDGYTF	TGTGCCAGCAGCATAAGACAGGGCTTGCATGATGGCTACACCTTC
TRBV10-3	few	16	TRBJ1-2	TRBD1	CAISAGTGGDYYGYTF	TGTGCCATCAGTGCCGGGACAGGGGGCGATTACTATGGCTACACCTTC
TRBV2	-	12	TRBJ2-1	-	CASSAMYNEQFF	TGTGCCAGCAGTGCTATGTACAATGAGCAGTTCTTC
TRBV12-3/TRBV12-4	-	15	TRBJ1-5	TRBD1	CASSPGQALNQPQHF	TGTGCCAGCAGCCCCGGACAGGCACTGAATCAGCCCCAGCATTTT
TRBV19	-	15	TRBJ2-1	-	CASSEGASSYNEQFF	TGTGCCAGTAGTGAGGGAGCGAGCTCCTACAATGAGCAGTTCTTC
TRBV12-3/TRBV12-4	many	14	TRBJ1-5	-	CASSEGDTNQPQHF	TGTGCCAGCAGTGAGGGGGACACAAATCAGCCCCAGCATTTT
TRBV6-1	few	15	TRBJ2-1	TRBD2	CASSPGAGGYNEQFF	TGTGCCAGCAGTCCGGGGGCGGGGGGGTACAATGAGCAGTTCTTC
TRBV15	few	14	TRBJ2-7	TRBD2	CATSQTSGSARQYF	TGTGCCACCAGCCAGACTAGCGGATCCGCCCGGCAGTACTTC
TRBV24-1	-	17	TRBJ2-2	TRBD1	CATSDSAPTGATGELFF	TGTGCCACCAGTGATTCAGCACCGACAGGGGCGACCGGGGAGCTGTTTTTT
TRBV5-6	few	15	TRBJ2-4	-	CASSHRAVAKNIQYF	TGTGCCAGCAGCCACAGGGCCGTAGCCAAAAACATTCAGTACTTC
TRBV4-1	-	18	TRBJ2-3	-	CASSQRFRTVSSTDTQYF	TGCGCCAGCAGCCAAAGGTTTAGAACCGTATCTAGCACAGATACGCAGTATTTT
TRBV5-1	many	15	TRBJ1-1	-	CASSLDGREGTEAFF	TGCGCCAGCAGCTTGGATGGCAGGGAGGGCACTGAAGCTTTCTTT
TRBV6-1	-	16	TRBJ2-5	TRBD1	CASSASPTGVGETQYF	TGTGCCAGCAGTGCCAGCCCGACAGGGGTCGGAGAGACCCAGTACTTC
TRBV11-3	-	14	TRBJ1-1	-	CASSPGIVNTEAFF	TGTGCCAGCAGCCCCGGGATAGTGAACACTGAAGCTTTCTTT
TRBV29-1	few	16	TRBJ2-1	TRBD1	CSVPRTGSRRGNEQFF	TGCAGCGTTCCGCGGACAGGGAGCAGGAGGGGCAATGAGCAGTTCTTC
TRBV15	-	18	TRBJ2-2	TRBD2	CATSRPLAGDSNTGELFF	TGTGCCACCAGCAGGCCCTTAGCGGGGGACTCGAACACCGGGGAGCTGTTTTTT
TRBV28	-	14	TRBJ2-6	-	CASSSGAGANVLTF	TGTGCCAGCAGTTCAGGGGCTGGGGCCAACGTCCTGACTTTC
TRBV28	-	16	TRBJ2-1	TRBD1	CASSLIGQGPYNEQFF	TGTGCCAGCAGTTTGATAGGACAGGGACCTTACAATGAGCAGTTCTTC
TRBV5-1	-	16	TRBJ2-3	TRBD2	CASSIRTSGSTDTQYF	TGCGCCAGCAGCATCCGGACTAGCGGGAGCACAGATACGCAGTATTTT
TRBV12-3/TRBV12-4	-	18	TRBJ2-1	TRBD1	CAISPTRRPGTANNEQFF	TGTGCCATCAGCCCGACCCGGAGGCCCGGGACAGCCAACAATGAGCAGTTCTTC
TRBV29-1	few	12	TRBJ1-1	-	CSSRDGNTEAFF	TGCAGCTCCAGGGACGGGAACACTGAAGCTTTCTTT
TRBV14	-	12	TRBJ2-7	TRBD1	CASSQAGGEQYF	TGTGCCAGCAGCCAAGCAGGGGGCGAGCAGTACTTC
TRBV18	-	16	TRBJ1-1	TRBD1	CASSPPSRTGTSEAFF	TGTGCCAGCTCACCACCAAGTAGGACAGGGACTTCTGAAGCTTTCTTT
TRBV7-6	few	15	TRBJ2-1	-	CASSLFAVGVDEQFF	TGTGCCAGCAGCTTATTCGCGGTTGGTGTGGATGAGCAGTTCTTC
TRBV12-3/TRBV12-4	few	16	TRBJ1-4	TRBD1	CASSATPTGSREKLFF	TGTGCCAGCAGTGCTACCCCGACAGGGTCGCGTGAAAAACTGTTTTTT
TRBV5-1	few	14	TRBJ2-5	-	CASSPWIEQETQYF	TGCGCCAGCAGCCCCTGGATCGAGCAAGAGACCCAGTACTTC
TRBV12-3/TRBV12-4	few	15	TRBJ1-2	TRBD1	CASSLRTGGGYGYTF	TGTGCCAGCAGTCTCCGGACAGGGGGAGGCTATGGCTACACCTTC
TRBV9	medium-sized	13	TRBJ1-1	-	CASSVSGNTEAFF	TGTGCCAGCAGCGTCAGCGGGAACACTGAAGCTTTCTTT
TRBV18	-	14	TRBJ2-7	-	CASSRASASYEQYF	TGTGCCAGCTCACGCGCGTCCGCTTCCTACGAGCAGTACTTC
TRBV12-3/TRBV12-4	few	17	TRBJ2-7	TRBD1	CASSLGTGGFRSYEQYF	TGTGCCAGCAGTCTTGGGACAGGGGGCTTTCGCTCCTACGAGCAGTACTTC
TRBV20-1	few	14	TRBJ1-4	-	CSARPTGGGEKLFF	TGCAGTGCTAGACCGACAGGCGGGGGTGAAAAACTGTTTTTT
TRBV20-1	few	11	TRBJ2-5	-	CSAHPGETQYF	TGCAGTGCACATCCTGGAGAGACCCAGTACTTC
TRBV10-1	few	16	TRBJ2-3	-	CASRRNRDGSTDTQYF	TGCGCCAGCAGGAGGAACCGGGACGGCAGCACAGATACGCAGTATTTT
TRBV20-1	-	15	TRBJ2-3	-	CSARGRGSGTDTQYF	TGCAGTGCTAGAGGCAGGGGATCCGGCACAGATACGCAGTATTTT